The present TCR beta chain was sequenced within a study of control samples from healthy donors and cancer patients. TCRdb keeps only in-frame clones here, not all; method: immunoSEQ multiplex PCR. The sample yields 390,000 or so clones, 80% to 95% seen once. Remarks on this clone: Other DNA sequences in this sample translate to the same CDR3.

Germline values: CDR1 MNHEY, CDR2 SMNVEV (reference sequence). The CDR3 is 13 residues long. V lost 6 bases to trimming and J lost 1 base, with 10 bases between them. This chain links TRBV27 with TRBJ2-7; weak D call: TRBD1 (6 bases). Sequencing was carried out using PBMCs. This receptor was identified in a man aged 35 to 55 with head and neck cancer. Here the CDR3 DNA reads TGTGCCAGCAGCCTAGGACAGTCCTACGAGCAGTACTTC. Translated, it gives CASSLGQSYEQYF.